Following are 5 T cell receptor beta chains from one sample sequenced in a study of post-analysis software for immune sequencing data. General study points: TRBV5-6, TRBV5-1 and TRBV20-1 were among 4 or 5 TRBV segments more frequent in patients than controls.

Unique molecular identifiers were built into the TCR beta cDNA libraries. TCRdb reprocessed the PCR reads with MiXCR, giving one entry per CDR3 protein. The data hold approximately 690,000 distinct CDR3 sequences, with 55% to 60% observed a single time. Which antigens these TCRs recognize remains unknown. Material: blood. The receptor set was obtained from a girl aged 2-10 years with multiple sclerosis.

The J gene is TRBJ2-1, the V gene TRBV20-1; D not certain. Germline-derived CDR1 and CDR2 are DFQATT and SNEGSKA (reference sequence). V was trimmed by 2 bases and J by 4 bases, leaving 6 bases between them. CDR3 length: 12 residues. The CDR3 nucleotides are TGCAGTGCTAGAATCCAGTACAATGAGCAGTTCTTC. This gives the protein CSARIQYNEQFF.

The chain combines TRBV6-2 or TRBV6-3 with TRBJ2-5; the D gene is possibly TRBD2 (5 bases). The V gene lost 6 bases and the J gene lost 0 bases, with 8 bases spanning the gap. The CDR3 is made up of 13 amino acids. Germline CDR1 is MNHEY and CDR2 is SVGEGT. In nucleotides, the CDR3 is TGTGCCAGCAGGGTACTAGACCAAGAGACCCAGTACTTC. It translates to CASRVLDQETQYF.

J is TRBJ1-1 and V is TRBV29-1, with D unclear. V lost 4 bases and J lost 0, with 9 bases in between. The CDR3 has 13 residues. The germline V gene encodes CDR1 SQVTM and CDR2 ANQGSEA. CDR3 sequence reads: CSVVDPMNTEAFF. The CDR3 nucleotides are TGCAGCGTTGTTGACCCTATGAACACTGAAGCTTTCTTT.

The chain combines TRBV7-2 with TRBJ2-1; weak D call: TRBD2 (6 bases). This CDR3 contains 14 residues. The V end was cut by 5 bases, the J end by 7 bases, with 15 bases between. CDR1 and CDR2 (germline): SGHTA, FQGNSA. CDR3 nucleotides: TGTGCCAGCAGCCCGACCCTACTAGCAAATGAGCAGTTCTTC. As protein: CASSPTLLANEQFF.

This rearrangement joins TRBV2 to TRBJ2-1, with D possibly being TRBD2 (5 bases). V was pared by 4 bases and J by 6 bases, with 16 bases between. CDR3 length: 15 residues. CDR1 is SNHLY and CDR2 is FYNNEI in the germline V gene. CDR3 in DNA: TGTGCCAGCAGTGTCTCCGGGGATCCACGCAATGAGCAGTTCTTC. Protein product: CASSVSGDPRNEQFF.